This T cell receptor beta chain was recorded in a study of identical twins. Study-level points and caveats: Cord blood's abundant beta clonotypes had fewer insertions, unlike memory repertoires. Surplus twin overlap in beta out-of-frame sequences was less pronounced.

Template switching added a universal primer site; cDNA carried unique molecular identifiers. MiXCR, applied by TCRdb to the 5' RACE reads, yields one record per CDR3 protein. The sample holds under 250,000 distinct CDR3 sequences, 6% to 9% seen once. This clonotype came up a few times. Its antigen is as yet unknown. V lost 8 bases and J 3 bases, leaving 13 bases between the germline ends. This CDR3 comprises 14 residues. Per the germline V gene, CDR1 is KGHDR and CDR2 is SFDVKD. Healthy Caucasians made up all donors. These data were also reused for a study on yellow fever vaccine responses in identical twins.

This chain links TRBV24-1 with TRBJ1-5, with a tentative D call TRBD1 (6 bases). Sequencing was carried out using memory (CD45RO+) T cells sorted from blood. The receptor's source is a woman younger than 35 in good health. The DNA of the CDR3 is TGTGCCACCATCAAACGGGGGCTCAATCAGCCCCAGCATTTT. This gives the protein CATIKRGLNQPQHF.